This section outlines one TCR beta chain sequence together with its context. What it binds is unknown. CDR1 and CDR2 from the germline V gene are LGHDT and YNNKEL (reference sequence). The CDR3 is made up of 15 amino acids. Unmatched junction bases numbered 6, after V lost 6 bases and J lost 2 bases. The data are from a study of CD8 T cells in Susac syndrome. Study-wide results and limits: In its TCR sequencing and HLA analysis, the study acknowledged that the number of individuals was relatively small.

TCR beta was sequenced from blood CD8+ and CD4+ T cells. Relapsing-remitting disease, either stable or active, was present in the treatment-naive patients who were the multiple sclerosis controls. A quantity of about 0.5 to 1 ug RNA underwent reverse transcription using random hexamers. Each CDR3 protein gets one entry after TCRdb re-called the immunoSEQ multiplex PCR reads with MiXCR. The table has roughly 150,000 distinct CDR3 sequences, approximately 93% seen once. This chain uses TRBV3-1 with TRBJ2-1; TRBD2 agrees at 8 bases. The sequenced sample consisted of CD4+ T cells from PBMCs. This receptor was taken from a human donor with multiple sclerosis. As DNA, the CDR3 is TGTGCCAGCAGTCAAACTAGCGGAGCCTACAATGAGCAGTTCTTC. This codes for CASSQTSGAYNEQFF.